This TCR beta chain was sequenced for a study of T cell responses to AZD1222 COVID-19 vaccine. A note on this clone: Its antigen is not identified.

Sequenced by immunoSEQ multiplex PCR; TCRdb stores in-frame clones only, minus some. The table lists under 150,000 clones, 75% to 95% of them singletons, with 2.8% in the top ten. The V gene lost 7 bases and the J gene lost 2 bases, with 9 bases spanning the gap. This CDR3 is built from 13 residues. Germline CDR1 and CDR2: MNHEY and SVGAGI. Study-wide results and caveats: Unmutated variant regions are reportedly the target of nearly half of TCRs that are spike-specific.

The sequence derives from an adult in good health. The chain is built from TRBV6-5 and TRBJ2-1; a possible D gene is TRBD1 (6 bases). Material: peripheral blood, obtained on day 0 of AZD1222 vaccination. The CDR3 bases are TGTGCCAGCACTGGGGGCGCCTACAATGAGCAGTTCTTC. Translating it yields CASTGGAYNEQFF.